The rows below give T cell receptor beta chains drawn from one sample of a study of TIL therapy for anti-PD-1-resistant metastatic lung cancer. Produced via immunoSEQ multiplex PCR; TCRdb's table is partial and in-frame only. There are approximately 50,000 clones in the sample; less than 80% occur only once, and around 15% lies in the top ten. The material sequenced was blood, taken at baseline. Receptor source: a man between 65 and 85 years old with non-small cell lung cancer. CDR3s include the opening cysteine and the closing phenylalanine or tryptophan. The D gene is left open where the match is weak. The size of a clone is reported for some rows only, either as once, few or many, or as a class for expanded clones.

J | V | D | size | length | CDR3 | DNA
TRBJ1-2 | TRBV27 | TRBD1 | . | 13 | CASSTGQGNGYTF | TGTGCCAGCAGTACAGGACAGGGGAATGGCTACACCTTC
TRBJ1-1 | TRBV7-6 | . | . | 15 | CASSLGHGLNTEAFF | TGTGCCAGCAGCTTAGGGCACGGTCTGAACACTGAAGCTTTCTTT
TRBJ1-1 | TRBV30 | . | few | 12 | CAWRPLSTEAFF | TGTGCCTGGAGACCCTTGAGCACTGAAGCTTTCTTT
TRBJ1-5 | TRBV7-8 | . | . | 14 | CASSFRGNNQPQHF | TGTGCCAGCAGCTTTAGGGGGAACAATCAGCCCCAGCATTTT
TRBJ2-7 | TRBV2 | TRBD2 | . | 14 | CASSYRTSWGEQYF | TGTGCCAGCAGTTATCGGACTAGTTGGGGCGAGCAGTACTTC
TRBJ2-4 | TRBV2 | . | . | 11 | CASRVKNIQYF | TGTGCCAGCAGGGTCAAAAACATTCAGTACTTC
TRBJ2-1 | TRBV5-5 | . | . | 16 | CASSLVRVASYNEQFF | TGTGCCAGCAGCTTGGTTCGCGTCGCCTCCTACAATGAGCAGTTCTTC
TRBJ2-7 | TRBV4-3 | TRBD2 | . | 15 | CASSQAASGIDEQYF | TGCGCCAGCAGCCAAGCTGCTAGCGGGATAGACGAGCAGTACTTC
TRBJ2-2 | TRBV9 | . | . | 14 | CASSQNRETGELFF | TGTGCCAGCAGCCAAAACAGGGAGACCGGGGAGCTGTTTTTT
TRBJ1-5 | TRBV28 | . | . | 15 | CALVYWPGPGQPQHF | TGTGCCTTAGTTTATTGGCCAGGGCCGGGCCAGCCCCAGCATTTT
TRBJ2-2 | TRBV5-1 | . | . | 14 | CASSTDGAGGELFF | TGCGCCAGCAGCACCGACGGGGCCGGCGGGGAGCTGTTTTTT
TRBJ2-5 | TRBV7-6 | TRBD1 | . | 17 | CASSLETGQTNQETQYF | TGTGCCAGCAGCTTAGAGACGGGACAGACTAATCAAGAGACCCAGTACTTC
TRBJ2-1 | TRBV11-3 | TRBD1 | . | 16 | CASSHKPGQGLYEQFF | TGTGCCAGCAGCCACAAACCGGGACAGGGGCTATATGAGCAGTTCTTC
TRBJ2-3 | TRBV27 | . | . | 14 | CASSFGRGSDTQYF | TGTGCCAGCAGTTTTGGGAGAGGCTCGGATACGCAGTATTTT
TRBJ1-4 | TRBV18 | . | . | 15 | CASLLSGETNEKLFF | TGTGCCAGCTTGTTATCCGGGGAGACTAATGAAAAACTGTTTTTT
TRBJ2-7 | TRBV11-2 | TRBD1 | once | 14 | CASSPQGQTYEQYF | TGTGCCAGCAGCCCACAGGGACAGACCTACGAGCAGTACTTC
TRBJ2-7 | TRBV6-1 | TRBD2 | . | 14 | CASEGLAGGYEQYF | TGTGCCTCCGAAGGGCTAGCGGGGGGCTACGAGCAGTACTTC
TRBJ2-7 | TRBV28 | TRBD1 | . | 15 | CASSDTGTGGFEQYF | TGTGCCAGCAGCGATACCGGGACAGGGGGCTTCGAGCAGTACTTC
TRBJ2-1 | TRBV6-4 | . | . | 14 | CASSDGEGLSEQFF | TGTGCCAGCAGTGACGGTGAGGGGCTGAGTGAGCAGTTCTTC
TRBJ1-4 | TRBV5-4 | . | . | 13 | CASSLAQGEKLFF | TGTGCCAGCAGCTTGGCGCAGGGAGAAAAACTGTTTTTT
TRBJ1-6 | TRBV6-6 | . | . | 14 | CASSDPSHYSPLHF | TGTGCCAGCTCCGACCCGTCCCACTATTCACCCCTCCACTTT
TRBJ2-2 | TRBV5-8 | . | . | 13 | CASSLEQLGELFF | TGTGCCAGCAGCTTGGAGCAACTCGGGGAGCTGTTTTTT
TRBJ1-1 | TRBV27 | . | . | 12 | CASSPKGTEAFF | TGTGCCAGCAGTCCAAAGGGCACTGAAGCTTTCTTT
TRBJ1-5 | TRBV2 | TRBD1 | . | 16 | CASSDSGTGLAQPQHF | TGTGCCAGCAGTGATTCCGGGACAGGGCTTGCGCAGCCCCAGCATTTT
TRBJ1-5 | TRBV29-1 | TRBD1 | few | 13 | CSVGTGGGQPQHF | TGCAGCGTTGGGACAGGGGGCGGTCAGCCCCAGCATTTT
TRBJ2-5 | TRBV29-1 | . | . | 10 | CSVAQETQYF | TGCAGCGTGGCCCAAGAGACCCAGTACTTC
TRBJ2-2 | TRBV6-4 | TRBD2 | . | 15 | CASRGGGSNTGELFF | TGTGCCAGCAGAGGCGGGGGGTCGAACACCGGGGAGCTGTTTTTT
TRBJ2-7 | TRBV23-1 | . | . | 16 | CASSQSIGRDSYEQYF | TGCGCCAGCAGTCAATCTATAGGCAGGGACTCCTACGAGCAGTACTTC
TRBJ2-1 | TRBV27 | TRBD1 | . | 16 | CASTLAGTGRAIGQFF | TGTGCCAGCACCCTAGCCGGGACAGGGAGGGCGATAGGGCAGTTCTTC
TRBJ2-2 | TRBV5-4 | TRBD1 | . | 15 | CASSSTGPNTGELFF | TGTGCCAGCAGCTCGACAGGGCCGAACACCGGGGAGCTGTTTTTT
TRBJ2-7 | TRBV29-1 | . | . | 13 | CSVSPTSSYEQYF | TGCAGCGTCTCCCCGACTAGCTCCTACGAGCAGTACTTC
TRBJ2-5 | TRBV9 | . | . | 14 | CASSVGAGQETQYF | TGTGCCAGCAGCGTCGGAGCGGGCCAAGAGACCCAGTACTTC
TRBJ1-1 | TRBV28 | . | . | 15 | CASSTQGRVGTEAFF | TGTGCCAGCAGTACTCAGGGTCGGGTGGGCACTGAAGCTTTCTTT
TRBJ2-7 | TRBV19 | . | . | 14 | CASSIVPLSAEQYF | TGTGCCAGTAGTATAGTACCACTATCCGCCGAGCAGTACTTC
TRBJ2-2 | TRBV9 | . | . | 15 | CASSVAGGSTGELFF | TGTGCCAGCAGCGTAGCAGGGGGGTCAACCGGGGAGCTGTTTTTT
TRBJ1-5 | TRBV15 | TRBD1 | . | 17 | CATSSRDRGLGVIGQHF | TGTGCCACCAGCTCCCGGGACAGGGGGCTTGGAGTAATTGGTCAGCATTTT
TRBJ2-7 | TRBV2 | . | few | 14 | CASEVQTGSYEQYF | TGTGCCAGCGAGGTCCAAACAGGTTCCTACGAGCAGTACTTC
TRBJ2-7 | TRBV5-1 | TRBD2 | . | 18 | CASSLAPTSGRAGYEQYF | TGCGCCAGCAGCTTGGCCCCGACTAGCGGGAGGGCCGGATACGAGCAGTACTTC
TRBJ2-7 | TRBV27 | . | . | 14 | CASSSQTPPSEQYF | TGTGCCAGCAGTTCGCAGACGCCACCCTCGGAGCAGTACTTC
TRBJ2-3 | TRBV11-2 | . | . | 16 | CASSFRPGLSTDTQYF | TGTGCCAGCAGCTTTCGCCCAGGGCTTAGCACAGATACGCAGTATTTT
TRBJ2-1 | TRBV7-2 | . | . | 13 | CASSLGYLGGQFF | TGTGCCAGCAGCTTAGGGTATCTGGGGGGGCAGTTCTTC